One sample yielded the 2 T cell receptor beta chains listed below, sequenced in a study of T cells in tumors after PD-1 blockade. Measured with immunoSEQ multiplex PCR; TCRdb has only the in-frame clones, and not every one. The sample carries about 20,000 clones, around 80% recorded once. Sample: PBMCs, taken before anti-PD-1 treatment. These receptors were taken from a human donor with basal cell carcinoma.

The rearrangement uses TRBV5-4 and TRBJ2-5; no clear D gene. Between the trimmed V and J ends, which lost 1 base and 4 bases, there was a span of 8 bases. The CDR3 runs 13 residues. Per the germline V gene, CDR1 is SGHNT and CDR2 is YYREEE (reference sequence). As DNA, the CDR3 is TGTGCCAGCAGCTTGACAAAAAGAGAGACCCAGTACTTC. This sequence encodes CASSLTKRETQYF.

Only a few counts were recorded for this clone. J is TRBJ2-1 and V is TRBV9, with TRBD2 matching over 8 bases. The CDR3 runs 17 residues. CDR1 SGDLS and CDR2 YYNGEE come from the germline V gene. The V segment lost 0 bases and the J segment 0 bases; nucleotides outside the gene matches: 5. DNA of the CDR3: TGTGCCAGCAGCGTAGGCAGGCTAGCGGGCTCCTACAATGAGCAGTTCTTC. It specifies CASSVGRLAGSYNEQFF.